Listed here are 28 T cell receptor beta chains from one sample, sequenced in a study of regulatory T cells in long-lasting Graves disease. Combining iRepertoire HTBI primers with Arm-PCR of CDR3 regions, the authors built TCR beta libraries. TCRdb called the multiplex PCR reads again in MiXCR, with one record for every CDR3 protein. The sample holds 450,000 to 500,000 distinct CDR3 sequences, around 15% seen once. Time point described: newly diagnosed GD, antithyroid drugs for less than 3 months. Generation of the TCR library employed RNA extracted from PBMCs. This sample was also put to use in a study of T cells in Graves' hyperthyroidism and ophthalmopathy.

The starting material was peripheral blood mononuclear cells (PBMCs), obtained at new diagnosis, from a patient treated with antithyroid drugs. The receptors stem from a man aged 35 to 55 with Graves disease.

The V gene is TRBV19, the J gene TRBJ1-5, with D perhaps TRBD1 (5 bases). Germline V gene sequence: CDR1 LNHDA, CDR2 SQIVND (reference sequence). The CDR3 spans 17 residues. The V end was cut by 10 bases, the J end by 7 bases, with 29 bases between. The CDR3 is CATADRGTTSISQPQHF. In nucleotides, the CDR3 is TGTGCCACCGCCGACAGAGGGACCACATCAATCTCCCAGCCCCAGCATTTT.

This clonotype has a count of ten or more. CDR3 DNA: TGTGCCAGCAGCAAGGGGGCCAGGGAGACCCAGTACTTC. Translating gives CASSKGARETQYF. This sequence joins TRBV11-2 and TRBJ2-5, with TRBD1 matching 7 bases. Germline assignment: CDR1 SGHAT and CDR2 FQNNGV. Trimming cost V 5 bases and J 5 bases; bases outside gene matches: 5. The CDR3 extends over 13 amino acids. The entire variable domain, with the rest obtained from reference TRBV11-2 and TRBJ2-5, is as follows: EAGVAQSPRYKIIEKRQSVAFWCNPISGHATLYWYQQILGQGPKLLIQFQNNGVVDDSQLPKDRFSAERLKGVDSTLKIQPAKLEDSAVYLCASSKGARETQYFGPGTRLLVL.

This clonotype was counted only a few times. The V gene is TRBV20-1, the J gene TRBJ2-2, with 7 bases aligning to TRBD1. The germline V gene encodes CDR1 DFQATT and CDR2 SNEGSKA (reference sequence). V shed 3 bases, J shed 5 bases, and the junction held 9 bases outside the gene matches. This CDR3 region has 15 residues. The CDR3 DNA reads TGCAGTGCTAGGGGTACAGGGGTTGGAACCGGGGAGCTGTTTTTT. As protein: CSARGTGVGTGELFF.

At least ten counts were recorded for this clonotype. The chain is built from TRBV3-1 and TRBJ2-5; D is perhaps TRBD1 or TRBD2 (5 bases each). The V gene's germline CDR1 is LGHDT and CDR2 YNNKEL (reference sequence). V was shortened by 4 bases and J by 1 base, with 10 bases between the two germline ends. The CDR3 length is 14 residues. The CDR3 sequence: CASSRGIAQETQYF. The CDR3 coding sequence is TGTGCCAGCAGCCGGGGGATTGCCCAAGAGACCCAGTACTTC.

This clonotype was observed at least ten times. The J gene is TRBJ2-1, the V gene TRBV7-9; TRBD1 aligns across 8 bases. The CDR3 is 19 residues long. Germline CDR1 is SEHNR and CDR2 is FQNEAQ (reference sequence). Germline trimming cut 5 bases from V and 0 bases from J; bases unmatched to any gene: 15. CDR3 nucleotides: TGTGCCAGCAGCCCAAATCCGACAGGGGCTCGCCGCTCCTACAATGAGCAGTTCTTC. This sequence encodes CASSPNPTGARRSYNEQFF.

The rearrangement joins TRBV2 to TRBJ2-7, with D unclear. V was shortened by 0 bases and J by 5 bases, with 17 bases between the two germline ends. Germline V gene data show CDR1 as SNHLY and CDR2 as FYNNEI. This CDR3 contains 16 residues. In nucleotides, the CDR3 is TGTGCCAGCAGTGAAGCGCTTGGACCCAGGCCTGACGAGCAGTACTTC. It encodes CASSEALGPRPDEQYF.

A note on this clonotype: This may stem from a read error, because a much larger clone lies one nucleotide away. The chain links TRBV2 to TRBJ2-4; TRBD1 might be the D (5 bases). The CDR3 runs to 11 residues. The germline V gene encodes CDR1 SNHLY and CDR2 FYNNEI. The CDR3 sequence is CASSQGNIQCF. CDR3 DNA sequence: TGTGCCAGCAGTCAGGGAAACATTCAGTGCTTC.

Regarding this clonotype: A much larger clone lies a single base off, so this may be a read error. The CDR3 region has the DNA TGCAGTGCTAGCGGGGTGGAGGAGACCCAGTACTTC. This codes for CSASGVEETQYF. The chain employs TRBV20-1 and TRBJ2-5; tentatively, D is TRBD2 (5 bases). The CDR3 has 12 amino acids. Germline loops: CDR1 DFQATT, CDR2 SNEGSKA (reference sequence). V was clipped by 3 bases and J by 5 bases, with 10 bases between them.

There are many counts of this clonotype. Written as DNA, the CDR3 is TGTGCTAGTGGTTCCCCTAGGGATACGCAGTATTTT. This gives the protein CASGSPRDTQYF. The V gene is TRBV12-5, the J gene TRBJ2-3; unclear D gene. Trimming took 4 bases from V and 6 from J, leaving 8 bases between them. The CDR3 consists of 12 residues. Germline assignment: CDR1 LGHNT and CDR2 FRNRAP. The full variable domain, its missing parts supplied by reference TRBV12-5 and TRBJ2-3, is DARVTQTPRHKVTEMGQEVTMRCQPILGHNTVFWYRQTMMQGLELLAYFRNRAPLDDSGMPKDRFSAEMPDATLATLKIQPSEPRDSAVYFCASGSPRDTQYFGPGTRLTVL.

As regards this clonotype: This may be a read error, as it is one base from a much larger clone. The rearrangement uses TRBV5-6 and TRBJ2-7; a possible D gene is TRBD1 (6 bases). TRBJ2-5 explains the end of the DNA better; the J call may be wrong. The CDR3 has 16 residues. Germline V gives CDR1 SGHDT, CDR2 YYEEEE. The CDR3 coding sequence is TGTGCCAGCAGACTGAGTGGCGCGGACAGCGAAGAGACCCAGTACTTC. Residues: CASRLSGADSEETQYF.

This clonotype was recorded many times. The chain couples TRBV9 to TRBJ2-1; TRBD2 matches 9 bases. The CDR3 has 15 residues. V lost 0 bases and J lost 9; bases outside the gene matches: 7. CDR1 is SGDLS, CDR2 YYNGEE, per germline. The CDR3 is CASSVVAGGPGEQFF. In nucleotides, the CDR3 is TGTGCCAGCAGCGTAGTTGCGGGAGGGCCAGGTGAGCAGTTCTTC.

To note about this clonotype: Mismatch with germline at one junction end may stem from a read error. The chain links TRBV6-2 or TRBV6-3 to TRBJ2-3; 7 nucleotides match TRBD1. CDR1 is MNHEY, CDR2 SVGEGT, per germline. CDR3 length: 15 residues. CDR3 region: CASSSSGGRADTEYF. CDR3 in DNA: TGTGCCAGCAGTTCTTCAGGGGGTCGGGCAGATACGGAGTATTTT.

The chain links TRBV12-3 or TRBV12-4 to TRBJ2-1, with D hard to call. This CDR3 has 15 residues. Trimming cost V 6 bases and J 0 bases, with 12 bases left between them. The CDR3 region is CASSAMGVSYNEQFF. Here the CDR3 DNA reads TGTGCCAGCAGCGCCATGGGCGTCTCCTACAATGAGCAGTTCTTC.

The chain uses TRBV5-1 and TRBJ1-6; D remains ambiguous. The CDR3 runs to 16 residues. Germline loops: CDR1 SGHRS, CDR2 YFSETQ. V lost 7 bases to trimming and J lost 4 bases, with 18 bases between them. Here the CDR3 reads CASARLSTSYNSPLHF. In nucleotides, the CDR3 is TGCGCCAGCGCCCGACTCTCGACAAGTTATAATTCACCCCTCCACTTT.

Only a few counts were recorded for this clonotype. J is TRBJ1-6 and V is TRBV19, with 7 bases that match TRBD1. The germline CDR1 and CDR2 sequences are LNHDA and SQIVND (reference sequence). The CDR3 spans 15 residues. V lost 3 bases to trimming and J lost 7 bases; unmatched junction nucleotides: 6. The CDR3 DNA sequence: TGTGCCAGTAGTATCGCAGGGGGAGGAAATTCACCCCTCCACTTT. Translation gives CASSIAGGGNSPLHF.

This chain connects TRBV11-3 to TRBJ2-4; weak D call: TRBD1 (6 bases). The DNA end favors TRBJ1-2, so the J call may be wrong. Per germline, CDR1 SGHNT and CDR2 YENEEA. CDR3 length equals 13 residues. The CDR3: CASIHQGSSGYTF. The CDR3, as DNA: TGTGCCAGTATTCATCAGGGGTCCAGTGGCTACACCTTC.

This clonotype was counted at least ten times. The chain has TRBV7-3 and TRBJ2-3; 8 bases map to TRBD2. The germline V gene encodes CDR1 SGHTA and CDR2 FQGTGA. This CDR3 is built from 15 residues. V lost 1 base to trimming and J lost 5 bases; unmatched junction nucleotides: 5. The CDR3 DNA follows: TGTGCCAGCAGCTTAAACGGGAGGGCCGGAGATACGCAGTATTTT. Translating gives CASSLNGRAGDTQYF.

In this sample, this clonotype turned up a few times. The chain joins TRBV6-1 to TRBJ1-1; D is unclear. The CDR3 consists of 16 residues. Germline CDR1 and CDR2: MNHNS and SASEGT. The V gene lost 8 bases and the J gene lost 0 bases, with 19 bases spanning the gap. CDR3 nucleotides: TGTGCCAGCGCCCCGCGGGCAGGCCCCATGAACACTGAAGCTTTCTTT. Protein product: CASAPRAGPMNTEAFF.

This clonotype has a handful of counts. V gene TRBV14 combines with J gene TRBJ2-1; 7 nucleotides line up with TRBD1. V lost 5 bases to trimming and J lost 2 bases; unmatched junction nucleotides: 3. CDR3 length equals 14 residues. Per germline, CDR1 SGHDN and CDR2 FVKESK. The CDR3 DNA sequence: TGTGCCAGCAGCATACAGGGGACCTACAATGAGCAGTTCTTC. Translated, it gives CASSIQGTYNEQFF.

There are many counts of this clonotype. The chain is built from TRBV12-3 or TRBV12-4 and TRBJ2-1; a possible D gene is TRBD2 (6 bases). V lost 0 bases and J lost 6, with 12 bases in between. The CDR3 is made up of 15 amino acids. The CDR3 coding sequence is TGTGCCAGCAGTTTAGCCCTCTTCGGGGGCAATGAGCAGTTCTTC. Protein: CASSLALFGGNEQFF.

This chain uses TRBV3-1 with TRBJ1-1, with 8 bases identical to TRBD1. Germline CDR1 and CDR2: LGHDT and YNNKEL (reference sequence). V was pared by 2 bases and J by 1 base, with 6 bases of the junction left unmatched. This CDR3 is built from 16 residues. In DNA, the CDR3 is TGTGCCAGCAGCCAAATGACAGGGGCAAAGAACACTGAAGCTTTCTTT. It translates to CASSQMTGAKNTEAFF. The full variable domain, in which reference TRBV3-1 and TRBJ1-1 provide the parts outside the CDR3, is DTAVSQTPKYLVTQMGNDKSIKCEQNLGHDTMYWYKQDSKKFLKIMFSYNNKELIINETVPNRFSPKSPDKAHLNLHINSLELGDSAVYFCASSQMTGAKNTEAFFGQGTRLTVV.

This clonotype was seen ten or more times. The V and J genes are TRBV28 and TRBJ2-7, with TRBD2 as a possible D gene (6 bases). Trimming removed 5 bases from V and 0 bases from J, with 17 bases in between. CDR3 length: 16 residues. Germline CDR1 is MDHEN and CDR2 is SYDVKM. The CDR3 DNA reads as TGTGCCAGCAGTGCGGGACTCTCACTAACCTCCTACGAGCAGTACTTC. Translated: CASSAGLSLTSYEQYF.

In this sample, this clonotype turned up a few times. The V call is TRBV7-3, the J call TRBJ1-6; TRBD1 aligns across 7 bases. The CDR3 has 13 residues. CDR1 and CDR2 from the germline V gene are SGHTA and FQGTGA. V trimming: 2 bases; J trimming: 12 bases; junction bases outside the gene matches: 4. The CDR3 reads CASSLDRDGPLHF. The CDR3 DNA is TGTGCCAGCAGCTTAGACAGGGATGGACCCCTCCACTTT. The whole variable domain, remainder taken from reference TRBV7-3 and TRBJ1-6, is GAGVSQTPSNKVTEKGKYVELRCDPISGHTALYWYRQSLGQGPEFLIYFQGTGAADDSGLPNDRFFAVRPEGSVSTLKIQRTERGDSAVYLCASSLDRDGPLHFGNGTRLTVT.

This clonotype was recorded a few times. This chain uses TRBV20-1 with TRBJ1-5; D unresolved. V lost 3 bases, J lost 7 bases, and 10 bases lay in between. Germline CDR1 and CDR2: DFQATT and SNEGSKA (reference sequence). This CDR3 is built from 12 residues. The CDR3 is CSARRFDQPQHF. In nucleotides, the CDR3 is TGCAGTGCTAGGAGGTTTGACCAGCCCCAGCATTTT.

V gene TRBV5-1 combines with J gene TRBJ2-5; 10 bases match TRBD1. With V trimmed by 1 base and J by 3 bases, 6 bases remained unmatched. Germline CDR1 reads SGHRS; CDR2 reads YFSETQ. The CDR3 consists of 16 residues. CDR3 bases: TGCGCCAGCAGCTTGCGTCCCGGGACAGGGGAAGAGACCCAGTACTTC. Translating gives CASSLRPGTGEETQYF.

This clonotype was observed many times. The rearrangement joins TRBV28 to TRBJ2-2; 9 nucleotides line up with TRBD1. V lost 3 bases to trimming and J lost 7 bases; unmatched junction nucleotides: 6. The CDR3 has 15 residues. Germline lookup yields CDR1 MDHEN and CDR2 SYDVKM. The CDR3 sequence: CASSFRQGGHGELFF. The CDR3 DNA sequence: TGTGCCAGCAGTTTTCGACAGGGGGGTCACGGGGAGCTGTTTTTT.

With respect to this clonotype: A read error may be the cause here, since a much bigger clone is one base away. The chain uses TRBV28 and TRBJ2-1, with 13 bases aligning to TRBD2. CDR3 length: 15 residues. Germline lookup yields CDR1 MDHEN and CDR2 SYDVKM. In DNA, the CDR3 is TGTGCCAGCAGTGCCGGGACTAGCGGGGAAAATGAGCGGTTCTTC. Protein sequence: CASSAGTSGENERFF.

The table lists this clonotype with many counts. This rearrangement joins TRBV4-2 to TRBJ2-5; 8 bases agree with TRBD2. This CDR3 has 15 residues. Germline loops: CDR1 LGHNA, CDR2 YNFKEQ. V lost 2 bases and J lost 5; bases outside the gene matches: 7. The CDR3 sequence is CASSQTRTGGETQYF. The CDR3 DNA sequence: TGTGCCAGCAGCCAAACCCGGACGGGAGGGGAGACCCAGTACTTC.